A selection of T cell receptor beta chains follows, all from one sample in a study of control samples from healthy donors and cancer patients. Here immunoSEQ multiplex PCR was the method, and the copy in TCRdb shows in-frame clones only, minus some. Counted here are 90,000 to 150,000 clones, around 89% occurring once; the ten biggest clones make up less than 3.5%. The sample consisted of blood. These receptors originate from a man in his forties or fifties in good health. The CDR3 runs from the conserved cysteine through the conserved F or W. Each record gives: V gene, clone size, J gene, D gene, CDR3 DNA, CDR3 protein. D genes are given only for firm matches. Clone size is stated in some rows and not others, as once, few, many or a class when expanded.

v_gene: TRBV9
abundance: -
j_gene: TRBJ1-4
d_gene: -
CDR3nt: TGTGCCAGCAGCGATCTTCAGGGTTTATCACTGTTTTTT
CDR3aa: CASSDLQGLSLFF

v_gene: TRBV5-6
abundance: -
j_gene: TRBJ2-3
d_gene: -
CDR3nt: TGTGCCAGCAGCTACTCCACAGATACGCAGTATTTT
CDR3aa: CASSYSTDTQYF

v_gene: TRBV7-8
abundance: -
j_gene: TRBJ1-5
d_gene: -
CDR3nt: TGTGCCAGCAGCTTAGAGGGACGGTTGGGGTGGCAGCCCCAGCATTTT
CDR3aa: CASSLEGRLGWQPQHF

v_gene: TRBV14
abundance: -
j_gene: TRBJ2-5
d_gene: -
CDR3nt: TGTGCCAGCAGCCGGGGATTGGAGACCCAGTACTTC
CDR3aa: CASSRGLETQYF

v_gene: TRBV4-3
abundance: -
j_gene: TRBJ1-2
d_gene: -
CDR3nt: TGCGCCAGCAGCCAAAGGACGAAAGCTAACTATGGCTACACCTTC
CDR3aa: CASSQRTKANYGYTF

v_gene: TRBV2
abundance: -
j_gene: TRBJ2-3
d_gene: TRBD2
CDR3nt: TGTGCCAGCTCTGGGACTAGCGGCACAGATACGCAGTATTTT
CDR3aa: CASSGTSGTDTQYF

v_gene: TRBV7-2
abundance: -
j_gene: TRBJ1-5
d_gene: -
CDR3nt: TGTGCCAGCAGCCGGGATTCTAGCAATCAGCCCCAGCATTTT
CDR3aa: CASSRDSSNQPQHF

v_gene: TRBV3-1/TRBV3-2
abundance: -
j_gene: TRBJ1-2
d_gene: -
CDR3nt: TGTGCCAGCAGCTATGGTATGGAGGTAGCCGGCTACACCTTC
CDR3aa: CASSYGMEVAGYTF

v_gene: TRBV10-3
abundance: -
j_gene: TRBJ1-1
d_gene: TRBD1
CDR3nt: TGTGCCATCAGTTCAGGGGGCACTGAAGCTTTCTTT
CDR3aa: CAISSGGTEAFF

v_gene: TRBV5-1
abundance: -
j_gene: TRBJ2-2
d_gene: -
CDR3nt: TGCGCCAGCAGCTTCGGAGCCTCCACCGGGGAGCTGTTTTTT
CDR3aa: CASSFGASTGELFF

v_gene: TRBV4-1
abundance: -
j_gene: TRBJ2-1
d_gene: -
CDR3nt: TGCGCCAGCAGCCAAGAAATAGCGGAGTACAATGAGCAGTTCTTC
CDR3aa: CASSQEIAEYNEQFF

v_gene: TRBV5-1
abundance: -
j_gene: TRBJ1-2
d_gene: -
CDR3nt: TGCGCCAGCAGCTTGGATACGGAAGGCTATGGCTACACCTTC
CDR3aa: CASSLDTEGYGYTF

v_gene: TRBV9
abundance: -
j_gene: TRBJ1-1
d_gene: -
CDR3nt: TGTGCCAGCAGCGCCCGGGAAGCTAACACTGAAGCTTTCTTT
CDR3aa: CASSAREANTEAFF

v_gene: TRBV6-5
abundance: -
j_gene: TRBJ2-5
d_gene: TRBD1
CDR3nt: TGTGCCAGCAGACAGGACAGGCTATCTGGCGGGACCCAGTACTTC
CDR3aa: CASRQDRLSGGTQYF

v_gene: TRBV21-1
abundance: -
j_gene: TRBJ2-3
d_gene: -
CDR3nt: TGTGCCAGCAGCAGCCGGACTAGCGGGGTTTGCACAGATACGCAGTATTTT
CDR3aa: CASSSRTSGVCTDTQYF

v_gene: TRBV29-1
abundance: -
j_gene: TRBJ1-1
d_gene: TRBD1
CDR3nt: TGCAGCGTACTACAGGGGGCTTGGGCTTTCTTT
CDR3aa: CSVLQGAWAFF

v_gene: TRBV3-1/TRBV3-2
abundance: -
j_gene: TRBJ1-1
d_gene: -
CDR3nt: TGTGCCAGCAGCCAAGTCTATACGGACAGGAACACTGAAGCTTTCTTT
CDR3aa: CASSQVYTDRNTEAFF

v_gene: TRBV7-3
abundance: -
j_gene: TRBJ2-2
d_gene: TRBD2
CDR3nt: TGTGCCAGCCGCCCAGGGACTAGCGGGGGAAAGGGCACCGGGGAGCTGTTTTTT
CDR3aa: CASRPGTSGGKGTGELFF

v_gene: TRBV5-4
abundance: -
j_gene: TRBJ1-2
d_gene: TRBD1
CDR3nt: TGTGCCAGCAGCCCAAGCAATCGGGACAGGTCCTATGGCTACACCTTC
CDR3aa: CASSPSNRDRSYGYTF

v_gene: TRBV5-1
abundance: -
j_gene: TRBJ2-1
d_gene: TRBD1
CDR3nt: TGCGCCAGCAGCTCGGGACAGGGGGCAGGTGAGCAGTTCTTC
CDR3aa: CASSSGQGAGEQFF

v_gene: TRBV5-3
abundance: -
j_gene: TRBJ1-4
d_gene: -
CDR3nt: TGTGCCAGAAGCACGGACCCGCCTGCAACTAATGAAAAACTGTTTTTT
CDR3aa: CARSTDPPATNEKLFF

v_gene: TRBV7-9
abundance: -
j_gene: TRBJ2-1
d_gene: -
CDR3nt: TGTGCCAGCAGCGTTGGTGGTAAGGGTGAGCAGTTCTTC
CDR3aa: CASSVGGKGEQFF

v_gene: TRBV25-1
abundance: -
j_gene: TRBJ1-5
d_gene: -
CDR3nt: TGTGCCAGCAGTGAGGGCAGGTCAGGGAATCAGCCCCAGCATTTT
CDR3aa: CASSEGRSGNQPQHF

v_gene: TRBV24-1
abundance: once
j_gene: TRBJ2-7
d_gene: -
CDR3nt: TGTGCCACCAGTGATTTTTTGGGATTTTGGCAGTACTTC
CDR3aa: CATSDFLGFWQYF

v_gene: TRBV9
abundance: once
j_gene: TRBJ2-7
d_gene: TRBD2
CDR3nt: TGTGCCAGCAGCGGGGAGGCTAGCGGCCCCTACGAGCAGTACTTC
CDR3aa: CASSGEASGPYEQYF

v_gene: TRBV5-1
abundance: -
j_gene: TRBJ1-4
d_gene: -
CDR3nt: TGCGCCAGCACCCCGGGGAGGGGTACTAATGAAAAACTGTTTTTT
CDR3aa: CASTPGRGTNEKLFF

v_gene: TRBV9
abundance: few
j_gene: TRBJ2-7
d_gene: TRBD1
CDR3nt: TGTGCCAGCAGCTGGCTAGGGACAGGGGGCGACGAGCAGTACTTC
CDR3aa: CASSWLGTGGDEQYF

v_gene: TRBV19
abundance: few
j_gene: TRBJ1-1
d_gene: -
CDR3nt: TGTGCCAGTACTTCCAACACCCGGGGGGACACTGAAGCTTTCTTT
CDR3aa: CASTSNTRGDTEAFF

v_gene: TRBV5-1
abundance: -
j_gene: TRBJ1-6
d_gene: TRBD1
CDR3nt: TGCGCCAGCAGACCGGGACAGGGGAATAATTCACCCCTCCACTTT
CDR3aa: CASRPGQGNNSPLHF

v_gene: TRBV29-1
abundance: -
j_gene: TRBJ1-1
d_gene: -
CDR3nt: TGCAGCGTTGATCCAGTGAACACTGAAGCTTTCTTT
CDR3aa: CSVDPVNTEAFF

v_gene: TRBV12-3/TRBV12-4
abundance: few
j_gene: TRBJ1-2
d_gene: -
CDR3nt: TGTGCCAGCAGTTCGGGAATCTATGGCTACACCTTC
CDR3aa: CASSSGIYGYTF

v_gene: TRBV7-3
abundance: -
j_gene: TRBJ1-3
d_gene: TRBD1
CDR3nt: TGTGCCAGCAGCTTGCAGGGGGCTTTTGGAAACACCATATATTTT
CDR3aa: CASSLQGAFGNTIYF

v_gene: TRBV24-1
abundance: -
j_gene: TRBJ1-6
d_gene: -
CDR3nt: TGTGCCACTCAAGGGGGTGGGTATAATTCACCCCTCCACTTT
CDR3aa: CATQGGGYNSPLHF

v_gene: TRBV5-1
abundance: -
j_gene: TRBJ2-3
d_gene: -
CDR3nt: TGCGCCAGCAGCTTGGTAGCGCGGGGGCCCACAGATACGCAGTATTTT
CDR3aa: CASSLVARGPTDTQYF

v_gene: TRBV2
abundance: -
j_gene: TRBJ2-7
d_gene: -
CDR3nt: TGTGCCAGCAGTGACAGCGGCCCAGCCCCCTTGTCCGAGCAGTACTTC
CDR3aa: CASSDSGPAPLSEQYF

v_gene: TRBV14
abundance: -
j_gene: TRBJ2-1
d_gene: TRBD2
CDR3nt: TGTGCCAGCAGCCAAGAAATAGCGGCTAGCGGGAAGAGCTCCTACAATGAGCAGTTCTTC
CDR3aa: CASSQEIAASGKSSYNEQFF

v_gene: TRBV3-1/TRBV3-2
abundance: -
j_gene: TRBJ2-3
d_gene: -
CDR3nt: TGTGCCAGCAGCCAGCGAGATACGCAGTATTTT
CDR3aa: CASSQRDTQYF

v_gene: TRBV12-3/TRBV12-4
abundance: -
j_gene: TRBJ1-2
d_gene: -
CDR3nt: TGTGCCAGCAGCCCCACACCTTATGGCTACACCTTC
CDR3aa: CASSPTPYGYTF

v_gene: TRBV21-1
abundance: -
j_gene: TRBJ2-3
d_gene: -
CDR3nt: TGTGCCAGCAGCATTCCCAAAAAAGGGACAGATACGCAGTATTTT
CDR3aa: CASSIPKKGTDTQYF

v_gene: TRBV10-3
abundance: -
j_gene: TRBJ2-1
d_gene: -
CDR3nt: TGTGCCATCAGTGGGGGGCCTGAAAATGAGCAGTTCTTC
CDR3aa: CAISGGPENEQFF

v_gene: TRBV7-2
abundance: -
j_gene: TRBJ1-1
d_gene: -
CDR3nt: TGTGCCAGCAGCTTAGGGTTAGCCATGAACACTGAAGCTTTCTTT
CDR3aa: CASSLGLAMNTEAFF

v_gene: TRBV5-1
abundance: -
j_gene: TRBJ2-7
d_gene: TRBD2
CDR3nt: TGCGCCAGCAGCTTTAGCGGGGGGAGCTCCTACGAGCAGTACTTC
CDR3aa: CASSFSGGSSYEQYF

v_gene: TRBV30
abundance: -
j_gene: TRBJ1-5
d_gene: -
CDR3nt: TGTGCCTGGAGTTTTGATTCCGGATATCAGCCCCAGCATTTT
CDR3aa: CAWSFDSGYQPQHF

v_gene: TRBV12-3/TRBV12-4
abundance: -
j_gene: TRBJ1-1
d_gene: -
CDR3nt: TGTGCCAGCAGCTCATTTGGCCCTTCTGAAGCTTTCTTT
CDR3aa: CASSSFGPSEAFF

v_gene: TRBV7-9
abundance: -
j_gene: TRBJ1-5
d_gene: -
CDR3nt: TGTGCCAGCAGCTTATGGGGTAGCAATCAGCCCCAGCATTTT
CDR3aa: CASSLWGSNQPQHF

v_gene: TRBV9
abundance: -
j_gene: TRBJ2-1
d_gene: -
CDR3nt: TGTGCCAGCAAAAGACAGGGCGGGGGGCCTCACTCATCCTACAATGAGCAGTTCTTC
CDR3aa: CASKRQGGGPHSSYNEQFF

v_gene: TRBV30
abundance: -
j_gene: TRBJ1-2
d_gene: TRBD1
CDR3nt: TGTGCCTGTACAACCGGGACAGGGGCCTATGGCTACACCTTC
CDR3aa: CACTTGTGAYGYTF

v_gene: TRBV30
abundance: -
j_gene: TRBJ1-4
d_gene: -
CDR3nt: TGTGCCTGGTCCCTTGGGACGGGTAATGAAAAACTGTTTTTT
CDR3aa: CAWSLGTGNEKLFF

v_gene: TRBV24-1
abundance: -
j_gene: TRBJ1-3
d_gene: -
CDR3nt: TGTGCCACCAGTGCGGGGGTACCTGGAAACACCATATATTTT
CDR3aa: CATSAGVPGNTIYF

v_gene: TRBV4-1
abundance: -
j_gene: TRBJ1-5
d_gene: -
CDR3nt: TGCGCCAGCAGCCAAGATATCGGCAACAGGAGGAATCAGCCCCAGCATTTT
CDR3aa: CASSQDIGNRRNQPQHF

v_gene: TRBV30
abundance: -
j_gene: TRBJ1-1
d_gene: -
CDR3nt: TGTGCCTGGAGCGCCGGGACGGTTAAGAACACTGAAGCTTTCTTT
CDR3aa: CAWSAGTVKNTEAFF

v_gene: TRBV5-1
abundance: -
j_gene: TRBJ2-2
d_gene: TRBD1
CDR3nt: TGCGCCAGCAGCTTGCAGGGGGCGCCGGTCACCGGGGAGCTGTTTTTT
CDR3aa: CASSLQGAPVTGELFF

v_gene: TRBV18
abundance: -
j_gene: TRBJ1-1
d_gene: -
CDR3nt: TGTGCCAGCTCACCACCCTCCACTGAAGCTTTCTTT
CDR3aa: CASSPPSTEAFF

v_gene: TRBV14
abundance: -
j_gene: TRBJ1-2
d_gene: -
CDR3nt: TGTGCCAGCAGCCAAGATGAGACAGTCTATGGCTACACCTTC
CDR3aa: CASSQDETVYGYTF

v_gene: TRBV12-3/TRBV12-4
abundance: -
j_gene: TRBJ1-2
d_gene: -
CDR3nt: TGTGCCAGCAGTCGGGGGAAGGGGTCGGACACCTTC
CDR3aa: CASSRGKGSDTF

v_gene: TRBV11-2
abundance: -
j_gene: TRBJ1-1
d_gene: -
CDR3nt: TGTGCCAGCAGCCGAGCAGGCCCGGACACTGAAGCTTTCTTT
CDR3aa: CASSRAGPDTEAFF

v_gene: TRBV27
abundance: -
j_gene: TRBJ2-2
d_gene: -
CDR3nt: TGTGCCAGCATGAGTGGCGGGGAGCTGTTTTTT
CDR3aa: CASMSGGELFF

v_gene: TRBV6-6
abundance: -
j_gene: TRBJ2-3
d_gene: TRBD1
CDR3nt: TGTGCCAGCATCCCTGCGGACAGGAAGACAGATACGCAGTATTTT
CDR3aa: CASIPADRKTDTQYF